One TCR beta chain is described in this entry. The sorting of naive CD8 T cells used the CD8+CD4-CCR7+CD45RA+ phenotype. Previously described methods and listed TCR primers produced bulk TCR libraries. TCRdb re-called the PCR reads with MiXCR, one entry per CDR3 protein. The repertoire holds more than 300,000 distinct CDR3 sequences, with about 21% as singletons. Per the germline V gene, CDR1 is MNHEY and CDR2 is SMNVEV (reference sequence). Trimming pared 10 bases from V and 4 bases from J, leaving 14 bases between. The CDR3 spans 13 residues. The sample comes from a study of molecular identifiers for immune sequencing clone quantification. Study-level background: In replicates, RNA from roughly 21,000 or 96,000 naive CD8 cells was split five ways, four sequenced.

J is TRBJ1-5 and V is TRBV27; D gene unclear. The sequence came from a human donor in good health. Some libraries in this study had Jurkat cell RNA spiked in. Sequencing used naive CD8+ T cells from blood, with Jurkat cell RNA spiked in. Noted subset: FACS-sorted CD8+CD4-CCR7+CD45RA+ naive T cells. CDR3 protein: CATRLALNQPQHF. CDR3 sequence (DNA): TGTGCCACCCGGTTGGCTCTTAATCAGCCCCAGCATTTT.